This TCR beta chain emerged from a study of graft-versus-host responses after intestinal transplantation. TCRdb keeps only in-frame clones here, not all; method: immunoSEQ multiplex PCR. The top ten hold 0.095% to 0.15% of the sample, which has 90,000 to 150,000 clones, roughly 93% seen once. This CDR3 spans 15 amino acids. V was trimmed by 2 bases and J by 7 bases, leaving 19 bases between them. CDR1 is SGHRS and CDR2 is YFSETQ in the germline V gene. Regarding this clone: Its antigen is unidentified.

The sample here was unstimulated CD4+ T cells sorted from spleen or lymph node cells, taken before intestinal transplant. This chain links TRBV5-1 with TRBJ2-7, with D perhaps matching TRBD2 (6 bases). The sequence was collected from a human donor who received an intestinal transplant. This CDR3 reads CASSFVAGWEGEQYF. CDR3 in DNA: TGCGCCAGCAGCTTCGTTGCGGGATGGGAAGGGGAGCAGTACTTC. Filled out from reference TRBV5-1 and TRBJ2-7, the complete variable domain reads KAGVTQTPRYLIKTRGQQVTLSCSPISGHRSVSWYQQTPGQGLQFLFEYFSETQRNKGNFPGRFSGRQFSNSRSEMNVSTLELGDSALYLCASSFVAGWEGEQYFGPGTRLTVT.